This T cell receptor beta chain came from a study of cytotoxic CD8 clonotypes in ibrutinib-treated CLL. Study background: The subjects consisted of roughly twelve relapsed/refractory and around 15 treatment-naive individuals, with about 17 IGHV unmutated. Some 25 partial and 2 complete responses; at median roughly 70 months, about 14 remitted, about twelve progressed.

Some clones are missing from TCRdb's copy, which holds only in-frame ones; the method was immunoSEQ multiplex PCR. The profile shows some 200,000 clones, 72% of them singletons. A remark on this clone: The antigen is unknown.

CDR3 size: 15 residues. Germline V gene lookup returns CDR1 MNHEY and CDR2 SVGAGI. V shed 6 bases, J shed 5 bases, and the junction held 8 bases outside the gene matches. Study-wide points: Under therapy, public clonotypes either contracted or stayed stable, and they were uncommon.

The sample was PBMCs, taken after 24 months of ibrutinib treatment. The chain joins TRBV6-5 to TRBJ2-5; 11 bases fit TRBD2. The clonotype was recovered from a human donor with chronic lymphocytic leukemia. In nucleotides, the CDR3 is TGTGCCAGCAGCCATACTAGCGGGAGAATTGAGACCCAGTACTTC. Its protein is CASSHTSGRIETQYF.